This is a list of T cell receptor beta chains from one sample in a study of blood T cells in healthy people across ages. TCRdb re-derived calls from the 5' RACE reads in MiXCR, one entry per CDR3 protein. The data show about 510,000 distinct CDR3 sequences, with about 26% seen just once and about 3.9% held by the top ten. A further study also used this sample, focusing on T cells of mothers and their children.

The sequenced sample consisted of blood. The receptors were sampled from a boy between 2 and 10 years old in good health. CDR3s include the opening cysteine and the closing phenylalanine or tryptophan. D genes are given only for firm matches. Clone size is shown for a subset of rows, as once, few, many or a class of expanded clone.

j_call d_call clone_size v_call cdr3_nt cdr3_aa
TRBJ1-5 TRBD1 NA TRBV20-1 TGCAGTGCTAGAGATGAACAGGGGCCTAGCAATCAGCCCCAGCATTTT CSARDEQGPSNQPQHF
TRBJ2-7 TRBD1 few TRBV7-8 TGTGCCAGCAGCCCCTTCCGGGACAGGGTCCACGAGCAGTACTTC CASSPFRDRVHEQYF
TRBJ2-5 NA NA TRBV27 TGTGCCAGCAGTTTATCACGACTTCGCCAAGAGACCCAGTACTTC CASSLSRLRQETQYF
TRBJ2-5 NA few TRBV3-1 TGTGCCAGCAGCCAAGAAAGGGGCGAGACCCAGTACTTC CASSQERGETQYF
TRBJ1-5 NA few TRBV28 TGTGCCAGCAGTTTCGAACTGGGGCAGCCCCAGCATTTT CASSFELGQPQHF
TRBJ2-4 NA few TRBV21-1 TGTGCCAGCAGCAAAGTCGTGACGAAAAACATTCAGTACTTC CASSKVVTKNIQYF
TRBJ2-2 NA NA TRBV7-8 TGTGCCAGCAGCATCCTGACAGGGAACACCGGGGAGCTGTTTTTT CASSILTGNTGELFF
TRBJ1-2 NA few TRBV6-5 TGTGCCAGCAGTTATAGGCAGGATCTTGCGTGGACCTTC CASSYRQDLAWTF
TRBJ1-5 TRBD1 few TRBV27 TGTGCCAGCAGTTTGGGGGGACAGGGTCATCAGCCCCAGCATTTT CASSLGGQGHQPQHF
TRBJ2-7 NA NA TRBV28 TGTGCCAGCAGTACCGCCGGGACGGTCTCCTACGAGCAGTACTTC CASSTAGTVSYEQYF
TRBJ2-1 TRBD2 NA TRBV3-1 TGTGCCAGCAGCCAGCCGGGGGGGGGAATGGTTGAGCAGTTCTTC CASSQPGGGMVEQFF
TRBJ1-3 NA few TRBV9 TGTGCCAGCAGCGTAGAGAGCTCTGGAAACACCATATATTTT CASSVESSGNTIYF
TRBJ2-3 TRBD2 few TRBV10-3 TGTGCCATCAGTGAGCCGGGACTAGCGACAGATACGCAGTATTTT CAISEPGLATDTQYF
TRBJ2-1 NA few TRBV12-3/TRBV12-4 TGTGCCAGCAGTTTTCAGTTGGAACCAAGCACCTACAATGAGCAGTTCTTC CASSFQLEPSTYNEQFF
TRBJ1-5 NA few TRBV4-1 TGCGCCAGCAGCCAACGAACTGGGGCTGCTAATCAGCCCCAGCATTTT CASSQRTGAANQPQHF
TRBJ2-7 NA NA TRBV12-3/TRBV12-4 TGTGCCAGCAGTGGGGGCGGCGAATGGGAGCAGTACTTC CASSGGGEWEQYF
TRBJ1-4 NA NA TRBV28 TGTGCCAGCAGGTGGGGGGGGAGTGAAAAACTGTTTTTT CASRWGGSEKLFF
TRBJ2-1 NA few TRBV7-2 TGTGCCAGCAGGTTTGGGCACAGTCGGTACAATGAGCAGTTCTTC CASRFGHSRYNEQFF
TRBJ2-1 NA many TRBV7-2 TGTGCCAGCAGCTTCCCGACTGGAAGCTCCTACAATGAGCAGTTCTTC CASSFPTGSSYNEQFF
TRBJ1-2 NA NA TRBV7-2 TGTGCCAGCAGCTCTAAAGGTGCGGACTCGCTCGGGGGCTACACCTTC CASSSKGADSLGGYTF
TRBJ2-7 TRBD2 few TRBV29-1 TGCAGCGTTAGGACTAGCGGCATCTCCTACGAGCAGTACTTC CSVRTSGISYEQYF
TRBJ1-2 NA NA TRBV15 TGTGCCACCAGCAGAGCTCAAAGGAACTATGGCTACACCTTC CATSRAQRNYGYTF
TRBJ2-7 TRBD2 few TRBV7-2 TGTGCCAGCAGCTTAGGAGCGGGAGGGTCTTACGAGCAGTACTTC CASSLGAGGSYEQYF
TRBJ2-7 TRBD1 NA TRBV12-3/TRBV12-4 TGTGCCAGCAGCCCGGACAGGGGGAAGTTAGACGAGCAGTACTTC CASSPDRGKLDEQYF
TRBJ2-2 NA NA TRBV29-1 TGCAGCGTCCCCAAAAACACCGAGGAGCTGTTTTTT CSVPKNTEELFF
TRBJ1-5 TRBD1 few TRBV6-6 TGTGCCAGCAGCTCTCAGGGGGGAAGCAATCAGCCCCAGCATTTT CASSSQGGSNQPQHF
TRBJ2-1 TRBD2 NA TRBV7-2 TGTGCCAGCAGCTTACCGGGACTAGCGGACTCCGCCTCCTACAATGAGCAGTTCTTC CASSLPGLADSASYNEQFF
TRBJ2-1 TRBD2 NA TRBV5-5 TGTGCCAGCAGCTTATCCCCCGGGAGGTTCGGTAATGAGCAGTTCTTC CASSLSPGRFGNEQFF
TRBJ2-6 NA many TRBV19 TGTGCCAGTAGAGGCCCTGGGGCCAACGTCCTGACTTTC CASRGPGANVLTF
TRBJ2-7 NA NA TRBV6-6 TGTGCCAGCGGGAAAACCTCCTACGAGCAGTACTTC CASGKTSYEQYF
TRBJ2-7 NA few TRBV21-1 TGTGCCAGCAGCAAAGGAGGGCACGAGCAGTACTTC CASSKGGHEQYF
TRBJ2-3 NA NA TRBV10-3 TGTGCCATCCACGAGGATCAAGCGGATACGCAGTATTTT CAIHEDQADTQYF
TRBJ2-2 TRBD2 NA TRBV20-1 TGCAGTGCTAGAGATTACCAGCGGGAGGGCACCGGGGAGCTGTTTTTT CSARDYQREGTGELFF
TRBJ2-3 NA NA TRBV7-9 TGTGCCAGCCCCGTGGGGGACCATGCAGATACGCAGTATTTT CASPVGDHADTQYF
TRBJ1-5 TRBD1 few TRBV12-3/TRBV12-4 TGTGCCAGCAGAACAGGGGGCGATCAGCCCCAGCATTTT CASRTGGDQPQHF
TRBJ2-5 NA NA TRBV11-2 TGTGCCAGCAGCTTAGTGTTGGGGGAGAGGACTGAGACCCAGTACTTC CASSLVLGERTETQYF
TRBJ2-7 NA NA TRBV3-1 TGTGCCAGCAGCCAAGAGAGGGGGCGGGGCACCTACGAGCAGTACTTC CASSQERGRGTYEQYF
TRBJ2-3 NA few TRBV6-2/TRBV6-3 TGTGCCAGCAGTTATGCCGACGCGCAGTATTTT CASSYADAQYF
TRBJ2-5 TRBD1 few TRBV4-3 TGCGCCAGCAGCCAAGTTGGGACAGGGAGTCAAGAGACCCAGTACTTC CASSQVGTGSQETQYF
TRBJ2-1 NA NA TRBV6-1 TGTGCCAGCACTACTAGCTCCTACAATGAGCAGTTCTTC CASTTSSYNEQFF
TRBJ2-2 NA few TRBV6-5 TGTGCCAGCAGTTACTCACCCACCGGGGAGCTGTTTTTT CASSYSPTGELFF
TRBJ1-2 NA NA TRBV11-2 TGTGCCAGCAGCAAGGGTGGGGTATTCTATGGCTACACCTTC CASSKGGVFYGYTF
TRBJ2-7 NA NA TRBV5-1 TGCGCCAGCAGCCCGGGCGGCGCTTTCGAGCAGTACTTC CASSPGGAFEQYF
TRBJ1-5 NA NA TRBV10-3 TGTGCCATTCAAGGTGACGGGGGACACAATCAGCCCCAGCATTTT CAIQGDGGHNQPQHF
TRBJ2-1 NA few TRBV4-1 TGCGCCAGCAGCCAAGAAATCCCTTCGAGCTCCTACAATGAGCAGTTCTTC CASSQEIPSSSYNEQFF
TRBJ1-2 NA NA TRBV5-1 TGCGCCAGCAGCTACATACAGGGTAACTATGGCTACACCTTC CASSYIQGNYGYTF
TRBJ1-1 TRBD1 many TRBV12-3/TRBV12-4 TGTGCCAGCCGACAGGGGAACACTGAAGCTTTCTTT CASRQGNTEAFF
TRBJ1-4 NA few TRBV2 TGTGCCAGCAGTCCTTATGGGATTCGGGAAAAACTGTTTTTT CASSPYGIREKLFF
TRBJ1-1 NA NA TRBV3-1 TGTGCCAGCAAGATTCCGGGGGTCACTGAAGCTTTCTTT CASKIPGVTEAFF
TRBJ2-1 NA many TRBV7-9 TGTGCCAGCAGCCCATACGACAATGAGCAGTTCTTC CASSPYDNEQFF
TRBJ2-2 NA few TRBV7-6 TGTGCCAGCAGCTTAGCTACCCCCTCGAGGGCCGGGGAGCTGTTTTTT CASSLATPSRAGELFF
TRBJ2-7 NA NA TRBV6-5 TGTGCCAGCCTAGGACTCTACTCCTACGAGCAGTACTTC CASLGLYSYEQYF
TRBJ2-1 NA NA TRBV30 TGTGCCTGGAGTGTACAACGGGGGTTTAATGAGCAGTTCTTC CAWSVQRGFNEQFF